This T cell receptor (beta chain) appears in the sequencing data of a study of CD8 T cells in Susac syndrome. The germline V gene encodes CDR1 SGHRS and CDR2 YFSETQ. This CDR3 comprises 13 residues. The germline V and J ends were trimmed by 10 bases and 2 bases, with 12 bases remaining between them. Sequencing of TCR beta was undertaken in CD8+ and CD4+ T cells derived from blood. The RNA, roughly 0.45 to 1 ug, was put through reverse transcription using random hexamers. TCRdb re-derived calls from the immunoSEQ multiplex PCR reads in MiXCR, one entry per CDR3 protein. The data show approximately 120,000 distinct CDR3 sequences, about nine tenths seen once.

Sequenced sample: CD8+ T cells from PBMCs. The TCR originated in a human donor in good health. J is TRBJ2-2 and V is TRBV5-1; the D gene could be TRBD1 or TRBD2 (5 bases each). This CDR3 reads CASGTPNTGELFF. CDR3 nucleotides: TGCGCCTCGGGGACGCCAAACACCGGGGAGCTGTTTTTT.